These T cell receptor beta chains were read from a single sample in a study of T-cell reconstitution after alpha-beta-depleted transplantation in children. Using its own MiXCR run on the PCR reads, TCRdb lists one record per CDR3 protein. The sample shows about 460,000 distinct CDR3 sequences, about 11% of them seen only once. This specimen consisted of PBMCs, obtained before TCRalphabeta/CD19-depleted stem cell transplant. These TCRs come from a child aged 2 to 9 with inherited bone marrow failure, due to receive a stem cell transplant. Each CDR3 is given with its conserved first and last residue. D genes are given only for firm matches. Clone size is given for some rows only: seen once, a few or many times, or a class if the clone is expanded.

clone_size: NA; cdr3_length: 20; j_call: TRBJ1-5; d_call: NA; v_call: TRBV30; cdr3_nt: TGTGCCTGGAGTGTACGAGACAACTCCCGATCCCTCTATAGCAATCAGCCCCAGCATTTT; cdr3_aa: CAWSVRDNSRSLYSNQPQHF
clone_size: many; cdr3_length: 15; j_call: TRBJ2-5; d_call: TRBD1; v_call: TRBV29-1; cdr3_nt: TGCAGCGTTGTAAGACAGGGCCTTCGGCAAGAGACCCAGTACTTC; cdr3_aa: CSVVRQGLRQETQYF
clone_size: many; cdr3_length: 19; j_call: TRBJ2-7; d_call: TRBD2; v_call: TRBV27; cdr3_nt: TGTGCCAGCAGACGGCGAATACTAGCGGGAGGGCCCCTTGTCCACGAGCAGTACTTC; cdr3_aa: CASRRRILAGGPLVHEQYF
clone_size: many; cdr3_length: 15; j_call: TRBJ2-7; d_call: TRBD2; v_call: TRBV15; cdr3_nt: TGTGCCACCAGCAGAGAACCTAGCGGGAGTTACGAGCAGTACTTC; cdr3_aa: CATSREPSGSYEQYF
clone_size: NA; cdr3_length: 12; j_call: TRBJ2-5; d_call: NA; v_call: TRBV19; cdr3_nt: TGTGCCAGTAAGGACGTAGCAGAGACCCAGTACTTC; cdr3_aa: CASKDVAETQYF
clone_size: many; cdr3_length: 15; j_call: TRBJ2-1; d_call: NA; v_call: TRBV7-9; cdr3_nt: TGTGCCAGCAGCCTTAGGGGGACCAACTACAATGAGCAGTTCTTC; cdr3_aa: CASSLRGTNYNEQFF
clone_size: many; cdr3_length: 14; j_call: TRBJ2-7; d_call: TRBD2; v_call: TRBV10-3; cdr3_nt: TGTGCCATCAGTGAGGGGACTATGCCCTACGAGCAGTACTTC; cdr3_aa: CAISEGTMPYEQYF
clone_size: NA; cdr3_length: 16; j_call: TRBJ2-1; d_call: TRBD2; v_call: TRBV20-1; cdr3_nt: TGCAGTGCTAGAGATCGGGGGGTTGGAGGATACAATGAGCAGTTCTTC; cdr3_aa: CSARDRGVGGYNEQFF
clone_size: few; cdr3_length: 13; j_call: TRBJ2-1; d_call: NA; v_call: TRBV20-1; cdr3_nt: TGCAGTGCCACCGTCTCGGGGCCCAATGAGCAGTTCTTC; cdr3_aa: CSATVSGPNEQFF
clone_size: many; cdr3_length: 15; j_call: TRBJ2-5; d_call: TRBD1; v_call: TRBV24-1; cdr3_nt: TGTGCCACCAGTGATTCCGGACAGGGGGGAGAGACCCAGTACTTC; cdr3_aa: CATSDSGQGGETQYF
clone_size: few; cdr3_length: 17; j_call: TRBJ2-7; d_call: TRBD2; v_call: TRBV6-4; cdr3_nt: TGTGCCAGCAGTGACTCGACCTCTAGCGGGAACCCCTACGAGCAGTACTTC; cdr3_aa: CASSDSTSSGNPYEQYF
clone_size: many; cdr3_length: 13; j_call: TRBJ2-7; d_call: NA; v_call: TRBV7-8; cdr3_nt: TGTGCCAGCAGCGACTTAATTCCGGGCGAGCAGTACTTC; cdr3_aa: CASSDLIPGEQYF
clone_size: many; cdr3_length: 15; j_call: TRBJ2-5; d_call: NA; v_call: TRBV24-1; cdr3_nt: TGTGCCACCAGTGAAGGGGGTTCGGTAGTAGAGACCCAGTACTTC; cdr3_aa: CATSEGGSVVETQYF
clone_size: many; cdr3_length: 15; j_call: TRBJ2-3; d_call: NA; v_call: TRBV5-5; cdr3_nt: TGTGCCGGTACACTCAAGCGGGCCCCCACAGATACGCAGTATTTT; cdr3_aa: CAGTLKRAPTDTQYF
clone_size: many; cdr3_length: 14; j_call: TRBJ2-7; d_call: NA; v_call: TRBV5-1; cdr3_nt: TGCGCCAGCAGCTTGGAGGGCAGGGGCTACGAGCAGTACTTC; cdr3_aa: CASSLEGRGYEQYF
clone_size: few; cdr3_length: 14; j_call: TRBJ2-1; d_call: NA; v_call: TRBV20-1; cdr3_nt: TGCAGTGCTAGAGATGTCCTAGGGCCTAATGAGCAGTTCTTC; cdr3_aa: CSARDVLGPNEQFF
clone_size: few; cdr3_length: 9; j_call: TRBJ2-5; d_call: NA; v_call: TRBV6-2/TRBV6-3; cdr3_nt: TGTGCCGTGGGAGGAACCCAGTACTTC; cdr3_aa: CAVGGTQYF
clone_size: many; cdr3_length: 14; j_call: TRBJ2-7; d_call: NA; v_call: TRBV12-3/TRBV12-4; cdr3_nt: TGTGCCAGCAGTTTAGGAGACTACACCTACGAGCAGTACTTC; cdr3_aa: CASSLGDYTYEQYF
clone_size: many; cdr3_length: 17; j_call: TRBJ2-5; d_call: TRBD2; v_call: TRBV20-1; cdr3_nt: TGCAGTGCCTTTCTAGCGGGAGGGCCCAACCCAAAAGAGACCCAGTACTTC; cdr3_aa: CSAFLAGGPNPKETQYF
clone_size: many; cdr3_length: 17; j_call: TRBJ2-7; d_call: NA; v_call: TRBV25-1; cdr3_nt: TGTGCCAGCAGTGAATATATTCTTGGGGTTATTCCCTACGAGCAGTACTTC; cdr3_aa: CASSEYILGVIPYEQYF
clone_size: many; cdr3_length: 16; j_call: TRBJ1-5; d_call: NA; v_call: TRBV6-5; cdr3_nt: TGTGCCAGCAGTTACTTTCCAGGGAACGGCAATCAGCCCCAGCATTTT; cdr3_aa: CASSYFPGNGNQPQHF
clone_size: few; cdr3_length: 16; j_call: TRBJ2-7; d_call: TRBD2; v_call: TRBV15; cdr3_nt: TGTGCCACCAGCAGAGGAGCCGGGACTAGCGCTATCGAGCAGTACTTC; cdr3_aa: CATSRGAGTSAIEQYF
clone_size: many; cdr3_length: 16; j_call: TRBJ2-7; d_call: TRBD2; v_call: TRBV11-2; cdr3_nt: TGTGCCAGCAGCTTAGGTGGACTAGCGGGAGGGTACGAGCAGTACTTC; cdr3_aa: CASSLGGLAGGYEQYF
clone_size: many; cdr3_length: 14; j_call: TRBJ2-1; d_call: TRBD2; v_call: TRBV30; cdr3_nt: TGTGCCTGGAGTGTAGCGGGAGGGCCCAATGAGCAGTTCTTC; cdr3_aa: CAWSVAGGPNEQFF
clone_size: NA; cdr3_length: 19; j_call: TRBJ2-1; d_call: NA; v_call: TRBV27; cdr3_nt: TGTGCCAGCAGGGAGGTGGGCAGGGGTGTCCCTAGCTCCTACAATGAGCAGTTCTTC; cdr3_aa: CASREVGRGVPSSYNEQFF
clone_size: NA; cdr3_length: 19; j_call: TRBJ2-7; d_call: TRBD2; v_call: TRBV6-2/TRBV6-3; cdr3_nt: TGTGCCAGCAGTACCACTGGGACTAGCGGAAGGAAAGGCTCCTACGAGCAGTACTTC; cdr3_aa: CASSTTGTSGRKGSYEQYF
clone_size: NA; cdr3_length: 14; j_call: TRBJ2-3; d_call: NA; v_call: TRBV11-3; cdr3_nt: TGTGCCAGCAGCTTCTCGGGGGTGGAAGATACGCAGTATTTT; cdr3_aa: CASSFSGVEDTQYF
clone_size: many; cdr3_length: 15; j_call: TRBJ2-5; d_call: TRBD2; v_call: TRBV4-3; cdr3_nt: TGCGCCAGCAGCCCAGGAAGACTAGCGGGAGAGACCCAGTACTTC; cdr3_aa: CASSPGRLAGETQYF
clone_size: many; cdr3_length: 14; j_call: TRBJ1-1; d_call: NA; v_call: TRBV6-2/TRBV6-3; cdr3_nt: TGTGCCAGCAGACCCACAGGACCGAACACTGAAGCTTTCTTT; cdr3_aa: CASRPTGPNTEAFF
clone_size: few; cdr3_length: 17; j_call: TRBJ1-5; d_call: NA; v_call: TRBV4-3; cdr3_nt: TGCGCCAGCAGCCGAGGCTATTCCCCCGAGGGGGATCAGCCCCAGCATTTT; cdr3_aa: CASSRGYSPEGDQPQHF
clone_size: many; cdr3_length: 14; j_call: TRBJ2-7; d_call: TRBD1; v_call: TRBV12-3/TRBV12-4; cdr3_nt: TGTGCCAGCAGTCCCGGGACAGCCTACTACGAGCAGTACTTC; cdr3_aa: CASSPGTAYYEQYF
clone_size: many; cdr3_length: 12; j_call: TRBJ2-1; d_call: TRBD2; v_call: TRBV29-1; cdr3_nt: TGCAGCACCCCCGGGACTACCTGGGAGCAGTTCTTC; cdr3_aa: CSTPGTTWEQFF
clone_size: many; cdr3_length: 17; j_call: TRBJ2-3; d_call: NA; v_call: TRBV28; cdr3_nt: TGTGCCAGCAGTTTAGTCACAGGGTTCCCTAGCACAGATACGCAGTATTTT; cdr3_aa: CASSLVTGFPSTDTQYF
clone_size: NA; cdr3_length: 12; j_call: TRBJ1-2; d_call: NA; v_call: TRBV30; cdr3_nt: TGTGCCTGGAGCTCAGGGAACTATGGCTACACCTTC; cdr3_aa: CAWSSGNYGYTF
clone_size: many; cdr3_length: 13; j_call: TRBJ2-7; d_call: NA; v_call: TRBV27; cdr3_nt: TGTGCCAGCAGTTTCAAGTACAGATACGAGCAGTACTTC; cdr3_aa: CASSFKYRYEQYF
clone_size: many; cdr3_length: 17; j_call: TRBJ2-4; d_call: TRBD2; v_call: TRBV10-1; cdr3_nt: TGCGCCAGCATGGTTAGGGGACTAGCGTCTGCCAAAAACATTCAGTACTTC; cdr3_aa: CASMVRGLASAKNIQYF
clone_size: many; cdr3_length: 18; j_call: TRBJ2-2; d_call: NA; v_call: TRBV4-3; cdr3_nt: TGCGCCAGCAGCCTCCTACCCCCTCAGGGCGCGGGGACCGGGGAGCTGTTTTTT; cdr3_aa: CASSLLPPQGAGTGELFF
clone_size: many; cdr3_length: 14; j_call: TRBJ2-1; d_call: NA; v_call: TRBV2; cdr3_nt: TGTGCCAGCAGTGCTCCCCAGGAATACAATGAGCAGTTCTTC; cdr3_aa: CASSAPQEYNEQFF
clone_size: many; cdr3_length: 15; j_call: TRBJ1-2; d_call: TRBD1; v_call: TRBV5-1; cdr3_nt: TGCGCCAGCAAGTGGACAGGGCGAACCTATGATGGCTACACCTTC; cdr3_aa: CASKWTGRTYDGYTF
clone_size: many; cdr3_length: 15; j_call: TRBJ2-7; d_call: NA; v_call: TRBV7-2; cdr3_nt: TGTGCCAGCAGCTTAGCCTCTAGCGCTACCTACGAGCAGTACTTC; cdr3_aa: CASSLASSATYEQYF
clone_size: many; cdr3_length: 13; j_call: TRBJ1-2; d_call: TRBD1; v_call: TRBV7-2; cdr3_nt: TGTGCCAGCGGCCCCGGACAGGGTACGGGCTACACCTTC; cdr3_aa: CASGPGQGTGYTF
clone_size: many; cdr3_length: 14; j_call: TRBJ2-1; d_call: NA; v_call: TRBV30; cdr3_nt: TGTGCCTGGATGACCGGTGGGGAGTACAATGAGCAGTTCTTC; cdr3_aa: CAWMTGGEYNEQFF
clone_size: NA; cdr3_length: 13; j_call: TRBJ2-7; d_call: NA; v_call: TRBV29-1; cdr3_nt: TGCAGCGTTTCCATTCAGGGGGGCGGGGAGCAGTACTTC; cdr3_aa: CSVSIQGGGEQYF
clone_size: many; cdr3_length: 16; j_call: TRBJ2-4; d_call: NA; v_call: TRBV5-1; cdr3_nt: TGCGCCAGCAGCGTCGGAAACTCAGTAGCCAAAAACATTCAGTACTTC; cdr3_aa: CASSVGNSVAKNIQYF
clone_size: many; cdr3_length: 13; j_call: TRBJ1-1; d_call: NA; v_call: TRBV4-3; cdr3_nt: TGCGCCAGCAGCCAACAGGGTCGAGAGGTAGCTTTCTTT; cdr3_aa: CASSQQGREVAFF
clone_size: many; cdr3_length: 16; j_call: TRBJ2-1; d_call: NA; v_call: TRBV29-1; cdr3_nt: TGCAGCGTTGAAGATGGGGTAGGGAGCTCCTACAATGAGCAGTTCTTC; cdr3_aa: CSVEDGVGSSYNEQFF